This record concerns one T cell receptor beta chain sequence. TCRdb's table, derived via immunoSEQ multiplex PCR, lists solely in-frame clones and lacks some. The sample holds about 120,000 clones; roughly three quarters are singletons and the top ten take 6.5% to 9%. Germline assignment: CDR1 SEHNR and CDR2 FQNEAQ (reference sequence). V gave up 5 bases and J gave up 3 bases, with 10 bases separating them. This CDR3 has 14 amino acids. The data belong to a study of blood T cell repertoires in COVID-19. Study as a whole: There were acute and convalescent COVID-19 samples, and they came from the United States, Italy and Spain.

The gene calls are TRBV7-9 and TRBJ2-2; D is perhaps TRBD1 (5 bases). Material: peripheral blood. This TCR derives from a human donor in a cohort sampled during active COVID-19. CDR3 coding DNA: TGTGCCAGCAGCCACGACAGCTACACCGGGGAGCTGTTTTTT. Its protein is CASSHDSYTGELFF.